The 20 T cell receptor beta chains below were found in one sample sequenced in a study of blood T cells in healthy people across ages. Primers used in a second PCR of roughly 7 to 12 cycles were a sample-barcoded 5' primer and a J-beta primer mix. TCRdb reanalysed the 5' RACE reads using MiXCR and keeps one entry per CDR3 protein. The table has about 930,000 distinct CDR3 sequences, 25% to 35% seen once. The sample also formed part of further work on T cells of mothers and their children.

The material sequenced was blood. Receptors originate from a woman between 40 and 50 years old in good health.

The CDR3 DNA follows: TGCAGTGCTAGAGTAAGCGGACAGGGGGAAGGCCAGCCCCAGCATTTT. Encoded protein: CSARVSGQGEGQPQHF. This rearrangement joins TRBV20-1 to TRBJ1-5; 10 nucleotides line up with TRBD1. V trimming: 1 base; J trimming: 7 bases; junction bases outside the gene matches: 10. The CDR3 runs 16 residues. The germline V gene encodes CDR1 DFQATT and CDR2 SNEGSKA (reference sequence).

This rearrangement joins TRBV30 to TRBJ1-2, with unresolved D. The CDR3 has 14 amino acids. The germline V and J ends were trimmed by 5 bases and 2 bases, with 15 bases remaining between them. Germline CDR1 is GTSNPN and CDR2 is SVGIG (reference sequence). The CDR3 loop reads CAWVPPGLNYGYTF. CDR3 DNA sequence: TGTGCCTGGGTGCCCCCGGGATTAAACTATGGCTACACCTTC.

This clonotype appeared many times. V and J are TRBV20-1 and TRBJ1-2, with TRBD1 matching 7 bases. The CDR3 has 14 residues. J was trimmed by 8 bases and V by 3 bases; bases with no gene match: 12. From germline, CDR1 is DFQATT and CDR2 SNEGSKA (reference sequence). CDR3 sequence (DNA): TGCAGTGCTAGCCGCACTCGACAGGGTTGGGGCTACACCTTC. It is translated as CSASRTRQGWGYTF.

The chain recombines TRBV12-3 or TRBV12-4 with TRBJ1-2; 10 nucleotides align to TRBD1. The CDR3 has 15 amino acids. Trimming cost V 6 bases and J 8 bases; bases outside gene matches: 12. CDR3: CASSSGTGVTSGYTF. The CDR3 coding sequence is TGTGCCAGCAGCTCCGGGACAGGGGTTACGTCCGGCTACACCTTC.

This clonotype occurred many times. The rearrangement joins TRBV27 to TRBJ1-5, with 7 bases lining up with TRBD1. Germline CDR1 MNHEY, CDR2 SMNVEV (reference sequence). The CDR3 contains 14 residues. J was trimmed by 4 bases and V by 6 bases; bases with no gene match: 6. The CDR3 nucleotides are TGTGCCAGCAGGGACAGGACGGGTAATCAGCCCCAGCATTTT. Translating it yields CASRDRTGNQPQHF.

There are a few counts of this clonotype. This may be a read error: a much more frequent sequence differs by one nucleotide. The V gene is TRBV20-1, the J gene TRBJ2-5; unclear D gene. The better agreement between TRBJ2-7 and the DNA end casts doubt on the J call. This CDR3 is built from 13 residues. Germline CDR1 DFQATT, CDR2 SNEGSKA (reference sequence). CDR3 protein: CSARGGSWHEQYF. CDR3 in DNA: TGCAGTGCTAGAGGGGGATCTTGGCACGAGCAGTACTTC.

This clonotype was found a few times. The V and J genes are TRBV2 and TRBJ2-7; D perhaps matches TRBD2 (5 bases). This CDR3 has 13 amino acids. Germline V lookup: CDR1 SNHLY, CDR2 FYNNEI. Trimming pared 1 base from V and 4 bases from J, leaving 8 bases between. CDR3 DNA: TGTGCCAGCAGTGAAGGGCGGGTATACGAGCAGTACTTC. Its translation: CASSEGRVYEQYF.

V is TRBV15 and J is TRBJ2-4; D gene ambiguous. The CDR3 contains 12 residues. V was pared by 1 base and J by 13 bases, with 11 bases between. Germline V gene sequence: CDR1 LNHNV, CDR2 YYDKDF (reference sequence). The CDR3 loop reads CATSRVDNEQYF. The CDR3 bases are TGTGCCACCAGCAGAGTAGACAATGAGCAGTACTTC.

This clonotype was observed many times. V is TRBV28 and J is TRBJ1-2; possible D gene TRBD1, 6 bases. CDR1 is MDHEN and CDR2 is SYDVKM in the germline V gene. The V and J ends lost 2 bases and 5 bases respectively, with 12 bases between them. This CDR3 comprises 14 residues. CDR3 nucleotide sequence: TGTGCCAGCAGTTTAGGTCAGGGGCGGTATGGCTACACCTTC. It translates to CASSLGQGRYGYTF.

In this sample, this clonotype turned up a few times. This chain connects TRBV7-8 to TRBJ1-2, with D uncertain. V dropped 4 bases and J dropped 0 bases, with 12 bases sitting between them. CDR1 is SGHVS and CDR2 is FQNEAQ in the germline V gene. The CDR3 is made up of 15 amino acids. DNA of the CDR3: TGTGCCAGCAGCTCTCTACAGTTTCCTAACTATGGCTACACCTTC. This translates into CASSSLQFPNYGYTF.

Only a few counts were recorded for this clonotype. The chain joins TRBV3-1 to TRBJ1-2, with TRBD1 matching 8 bases. The ends lost 3 bases at V and 6 bases at J; junction bases unmatched: 6. Germline V gives CDR1 LGHDT, CDR2 YNNKEL (reference sequence). This CDR3 contains 14 residues. The CDR3 sequence is CASSQNPGGNGYTF. In DNA, the CDR3 is TGTGCCAGCAGCCAGAACCCAGGGGGCAATGGCTACACCTTC.

On this clonotype itself: The conserved final phenylalanine or tryptophan is absent from the CDR3, which likely points to a read error. V gene TRBV12-3 or TRBV12-4 combines with J gene TRBJ2-7; D is undetermined. V was clipped by 6 bases and J by 2 bases, with 11 bases between them. CDR3 length: 13 amino acids. The CDR3 sequence is CASSQAPPYEQYL. The CDR3 DNA follows: TGTGCCAGCAGCCAGGCCCCCCCCTACGAGCAGTACCTC.

The rearrangement uses TRBV28 and TRBJ2-5, with TRBD2 matching over 10 bases. The CDR3 is 16 residues long. V shed 6 bases, J shed 4 bases, and the junction held 11 bases outside the gene matches. From germline, CDR1 is MDHEN and CDR2 SYDVKM. CDR3 in amino acids: CASSQSLAGVGETQYF. DNA of the CDR3: TGTGCCAGCAGCCAAAGTCTAGCGGGAGTCGGAGAGACCCAGTACTTC.

This clonotype was detected many times. The gene calls are TRBV4-1 and TRBJ1-6; maybe TRBD1 (6 bases). Germline V gene lookup returns CDR1 MGHRA and CDR2 YSYEKL. Trimming cost V 3 bases and J 10 bases, with 19 bases left between them. The CDR3 is 16 amino acids. CDR3 coding DNA: TGCGCCAGCAGCCAGGAGGGGGGGGCGTTAGAATCACCCCTCCACTTT. Translated, it gives CASSQEGGALESPLHF.

There are a few counts of this clonotype. The chain couples TRBV20-1 to TRBJ1-5, with D maybe TRBD1 (5 bases). Germline V gives CDR1 DFQATT, CDR2 SNEGSKA (reference sequence). V was pared by 5 bases and J by 2 bases, with 10 bases between. The CDR3 runs to 13 residues. DNA of the CDR3: TGCAGTGCTGGGGGGTATGGCAATCAGCCCCAGCATTTT. It specifies CSAGGYGNQPQHF.

The chain uses TRBV12-3 or TRBV12-4 and TRBJ2-7; 8 bases are a match to TRBD2. With 8 bases clipped from V and 4 bases from J, the junction kept 7 bases outside the gene matches. The CDR3 is 13 residues long. CDR3 in amino acids: CASGQAGGYEQYF. DNA for the CDR3: TGTGCCAGCGGGCAGGCGGGGGGTTACGAGCAGTACTTC.

This rearrangement joins TRBV4-1 to TRBJ2-3; 9 nucleotides align to TRBD2. The ends lost 1 base at V and 0 bases at J; junction bases unmatched: 2. Germline assignment: CDR1 MGHRA and CDR2 YSYEKL. This CDR3 region has 16 residues. The CDR3 here is CASSQASGASTDTQYF. Here the CDR3 DNA reads TGCGCCAGCAGCCAAGCTAGCGGGGCTAGCACAGATACGCAGTATTTT.

A remark on this clonotype: One base away lies a much larger clone, so this may be a sequencing read error. This chain joins TRBV29-1 and TRBJ2-1; D is ambiguous. Germline V CDR1 and CDR2: SQVTM, ANQGSEA. Trimming stripped 0 bases from V and 0 bases from J, with 9 bases between. This CDR3 is built from 15 residues. The CDR3 loop is CSVEESGDSYNEQFF. As DNA, the CDR3 is TGCAGCGTTGAAGAGAGTGGGGACTCCTACAATGAGCAGTTCTTC.

The chain recombines TRBV21-1 with TRBJ2-1; the DNA was not compared with TRBD1, the D call given in the table. TRBV21-1 represents a pseudogene. The length of the CDR3 is 16 residues. The CDR3 coding sequence is TGTGCCAGCAGCAGGTACACGGGAAACTCCTACAATGAGCAGTTCTTC. It is translated as CASSRYTGNSYNEQFF.

The CDR3 loop reads CSVDWADTQYF. The DNA of the CDR3 is TGCAGCGTTGACTGGGCTGATACGCAGTATTTT. V gene TRBV29-1 combines with J gene TRBJ2-3, with unresolved D. Germline CDR1 and CDR2: SQVTM and ANQGSEA. The CDR3 contains 11 residues. Trimming shortened V by 3 bases and J by 6 bases, and 7 bases separated the two germline ends.